The clone carrying this T cell receptor beta chain occurred many times. What it binds is unknown. This sample is drawn from a study of CD8 T cells in ankylosing spondylitis. Study-level results: Clones that were linked to disease were CD8+ and were relatively rare in peripheral blood. Ankylosing spondylitis blood appeared to be characterized by a TCR beta motif of 7 to 9 highly homologous variants.

Quantitative 5'-RACE was performed with molecular barcodes, and it yielded the TCR beta libraries. MiXCR, applied by TCRdb to the 5' RACE reads, yields one record per CDR3 protein. The table lists 400,000 or so distinct CDR3 sequences, about 24% of them singletons, with roughly 0.9% in the top ten. Germline CDR1 is SQVTM and CDR2 is ANQGSEA. The V and J ends lost 0 bases and 8 bases respectively, with 22 bases between them. The CDR3 runs to 16 residues. Sequences were obtained from blood, either unsorted or a sorted T cell fraction (not recorded which). The sequence was collected from a male donor with ankylosing spondylitis. V and J are TRBV29-1 and TRBJ1-1, with no clear D. CDR3 loop: CSVEEIGGKKGQEAFF. Here the CDR3 DNA reads TGCAGCGTTGAAGAGATAGGAGGGAAAAAAGGCCAAGAAGCTTTCTTT. The full variable domain, rest sourced from reference TRBV29-1 and TRBJ1-1, is SAVISQKPSRDICQRGTSLTIQCQVDSQVTMMFWYRQQPGQSLTLIATANQGSEATYESGFVIDKFPISRPNLTFSTLTVSNMSPEDSSIYLCSVEEIGGKKGQEAFFGQGTRLTVV.